The 8 T cell receptor beta chains presented below share a single source sample, sequenced in a study of radiation and T cells in renal cell carcinoma. Repertoires were generated with immunoSEQ multiplex PCR, while TCRdb's copy carries only in-frame clones and drops some. The sample lists roughly 130,000 clones, more than 80% seen once, with approximately 2% in the top ten. Documented time point: blood 2 weeks post-SBRT. Documented treatment: 15 Gy SBRT to primary tumor, nephrectomy 4 weeks later. Sequenced here: blood, sampled from a patient whose treatment included radiotherapy and nephrectomy. These TCRs come from a woman aged 60-75 years with renal cell carcinoma.

This clone is a singleton in its sample. The genes are TRBV7-9 and TRBJ2-1; TRBD1 might be the D (6 bases). V was cut by 1 base and J by 6 bases, with 13 bases left in between. There are 15 residues in the CDR3. Looked up from germline, CDR1 is SEHNR and CDR2 is FQNEAQ (reference sequence). The CDR3 reads CASSLGIQGFNEQFF. CDR3 nucleotides: TGTGCCAGCAGCTTAGGAATTCAGGGGTTCAATGAGCAGTTCTTC.

This chain links TRBV2 with TRBJ1-3, with D possibly being TRBD1 (5 bases). The V gene's germline CDR1 is SNHLY and CDR2 FYNNEI. This CDR3 contains 16 residues. Deletions cut 5 bases from V and 4 bases from J, with 18 bases between. For the CDR3, the DNA is TGTGCCAGCAGTCGATCCACCCTTCGGGGGGGAAACACCATATATTTT. Encoded protein: CASSRSTLRGGNTIYF.

V and J are TRBV4-1 and TRBJ2-3; no firm D call. V shed 1 base and J shed 5 bases, with 4 bases lying between them. CDR1 MGHRA and CDR2 YSYEKL come from the germline V gene. This CDR3 spans 12 amino acids. CDR3 region: CASSQVLDTQYF. For the CDR3, the DNA is TGCGCCAGCAGCCAAGTATTAGATACGCAGTATTTT.

J is TRBJ2-2 and V is TRBV7-9, with 10 bases matching TRBD1. Germline CDR1 and CDR2: SEHNR and FQNEAQ (reference sequence). There are 17 residues in the CDR3. J gave up 3 bases and V 5 bases, and 9 bases lay outside the gene matches. In DNA, the CDR3 is TGTGCCAGCAGCACCTGGGCCGGGACAGGGGACACCGGGGAGCTGTTTTTT. Translated, it gives CASSTWAGTGDTGELFF.

J is TRBJ1-3 and V is TRBV7-6; D unclear. Per the germline V gene, CDR1 is SGHVS and CDR2 is FNYEAQ. The CDR3 length is 16 residues. The ends were cut back, 7 bases at V and 3 bases at J, with 19 bases in the middle. This CDR3 reads CASNKGGPSVGNTIYF. The CDR3 DNA reads TGTGCCAGCAATAAGGGTGGGCCAAGTGTTGGAAACACCATATATTTT.

In its sample, this clone was seen a few times. The rearrangement uses TRBV6-5 and TRBJ1-1; D perhaps matches TRBD1 (5 bases). The CDR3 consists of 14 residues. V was clipped by 2 bases and J by 1 base, with 8 bases between them. Germline V gene sequence: CDR1 MNHEY, CDR2 SVGAGI. Written as DNA, the CDR3 is TGTGCCAGCAGTTACCCAGGGCGGAACACTGAAGCTTTCTTT. Protein: CASSYPGRNTEAFF.

This sequence joins TRBV5-1 and TRBJ2-1, with 10 bases matching TRBD2. V was clipped by 4 bases and J by 0 bases; unmatched bases: 4. Germline CDR1 is SGHRS and CDR2 is YFSETQ. This CDR3 has 16 amino acids. The CDR3 is CASSPSGGSSYNEQFF. DNA of the CDR3: TGCGCCAGCAGCCCTAGCGGGGGAAGCTCCTACAATGAGCAGTTCTTC.

J is TRBJ1-1 and V is TRBV5-1; D is unclear. The CDR3 runs to 14 residues. The germline V gene encodes CDR1 SGHRS and CDR2 YFSETQ. Trimming took 4 bases from V and 3 from J, leaving 13 bases between them. CDR3 nucleotide sequence: TGCGCCAGCAGCCCCACTCGGGAGGACACTGAAGCTTTCTTT. It translates to CASSPTREDTEAFF.